Reported below is one T cell receptor beta chain. The junction does not match germline at one end; this may be a read error. The record originates from a study of post-analysis software for immune sequencing data. Unique molecular identifiers tagged the TCR beta cDNA libraries. TCRdb processed the PCR reads anew with MiXCR; each CDR3 protein has one entry. Here the sample spans 740,000 or so distinct CDR3 sequences, under 70% being singletons. The clonotype originates from a girl between 10 and 17 years old with multiple sclerosis. The sequencing sample was made of blood.

CDR3 region: CASSPQGDTEAFF. The CDR3 coding sequence is TGTGCCAGCAGTCCGCAGGGGGACACTGAAGCTTTCTTT. The V call is TRBV5-1, the J call TRBJ1-1; TRBD1 agrees at 7 bases. The CDR3 covers 13 residues. The germline gives CDR1 SGHRS, CDR2 YFSETQ.